The TCR beta chain described here comes from a study of CD8 T cells in ankylosing spondylitis. This clonotype was detected many times. What it binds is not known. V lost 5 bases, J lost 7 bases, and 14 bases lay in between. The CDR3 totals 13 residues. Germline V gene sequence: CDR1 SEHNR, CDR2 FQNEAQ (reference sequence). Study results and limitations: Matched ankylosing spondylitis synovial fluid reportedly showed significant enrichment of disease-linked clones. Within ankylosing spondylitis blood, a TCR beta motif made up of several highly homologous variants appeared to be characteristic.

The authors made TCR beta libraries by quantitative 5'-RACE with molecular barcodes. TCRdb called the 5' RACE reads again in MiXCR, with one record for every CDR3 protein. Altogether 150,000 to 200,000 distinct CDR3 sequences are present, about 18% being singletons, with the ten largest covering around 4.5%. Input material: blood, either unsorted or a sorted T cell fraction (not recorded which). The TCR was taken from a male donor aged 5-29 years with ankylosing spondylitis or in good health (not recorded which). The chain recombines TRBV7-9 with TRBJ1-2; D may be TRBD1 (5 bases). Written as DNA, the CDR3 is TGTGCCAGCAGCGCCCAGGGTGGTAGTGGCTACACCTTC. Translating gives CASSAQGGSGYTF.